The 20 T cell receptor beta chains listed next were all sequenced from one sample in a study of shared clonotypes between healthy human individuals. Measured with immunoSEQ multiplex PCR; TCRdb has only the in-frame clones, and not every one. The profile shows about 600,000 clones, about 97% of them singletons. The sequenced material came from naive CD4+ T cells sorted from blood. Regarding subset: CD45RA+ positively selected. These receptors were obtained from a woman in her twenties or thirties in good health.

The chain is built from TRBV6-6 and TRBJ2-5, with D possibly matching TRBD1 (6 bases). This CDR3 is built from 14 residues. Trimming pared 0 bases from V and 4 bases from J, leaving 9 bases between. The V gene's germline CDR1 is MNHNY and CDR2 SVGAGI (reference sequence). CDR3 protein: CASSYSTRGETQYF. CDR3 nucleotides: TGTGCCAGCAGTTACTCGACCAGGGGAGAGACCCAGTACTTC.

The CDR3 DNA reads as TGTGCCAGTAAGGGGACAGGGGCTTGGCGCACTGAAGCTTTCTTT. Protein sequence: CASKGTGAWRTEAFF. V gene TRBV19 combines with J gene TRBJ1-1; 10 bases match TRBD1. The CDR3 covers 15 residues. Trimming cost V 7 bases and J 4 bases; bases outside gene matches: 9. Germline CDR1 LNHDA, CDR2 SQIVND (reference sequence).

The chain combines TRBV28 with TRBJ1-1, with 10 bases fitting TRBD1. The CDR3 is made up of 16 amino acids. The germline V gene has CDR1 MDHEN and CDR2 SYDVKM. Unmatched junction bases numbered 8, after V lost 6 bases and J lost 1 base. This chain's CDR3 is CASSDDRGLGNTEAFF. The CDR3 DNA is TGTGCCAGCAGCGATGACAGGGGGCTGGGGAACACTGAAGCTTTCTTT. The complete variable domain, with remaining parts taken from reference TRBV28 and TRBJ1-1, reads DVKVTQSSRYLVKRTGEKVFLECVQDMDHENMFWYRQDPGLGLRLIYFSYDVKMKEKGDIPEGYSVSREKKERFSLILESASTNQTSMYLCASSDDRGLGNTEAFFGQGTRLTVV.

This chain connects TRBV21-1 to TRBJ2-7; the D call TRBD1 from the table was never checked on the DNA. TRBV21-1 is an annotated pseudogene. The CDR3 is 19 amino acids. This CDR3 is CASSKIRQGRGICSYEQYF. The CDR3 DNA follows: TGTGCCAGCAGCAAAATACGGCAGGGGAGAGGGATCTGCTCCTACGAGCAGTACTTC.

This chain links TRBV6-1 with TRBJ2-1, with D perhaps given as TRBD1 or TRBD2 (6 bases each). V was clipped by 8 bases and J by 5 bases, with 13 bases between them. The CDR3 loop spans 13 amino acids. The germline gives CDR1 MNHNS, CDR2 SASEGT. The CDR3 sequence is CASGRGQDNEQFF. CDR3 bases: TGTGCCAGCGGCCGGGGGCAGGACAATGAGCAGTTCTTC.

CDR3 bases: TGCGCCAGCAGCCTGCCCGGACAGGGCGCTGGAAACACCATATATTTT. It encodes CASSLPGQGAGNTIYF. The gene calls are TRBV5-1 and TRBJ1-3, with 8 bases matching TRBD1. CDR1 is SGHRS, CDR2 YFSETQ, per germline. This CDR3 contains 16 residues. With V trimmed by 4 bases and J by 2 bases, 8 bases remained unmatched.

J is TRBJ2-7 and V is TRBV18; TRBD1 might be the D (5 bases). Germline V gene sequence: CDR1 KGHSH, CDR2 LQKENI. V lost 2 bases and J 3 bases, leaving 14 bases between the germline ends. The length of the CDR3 is 15 residues. The CDR3 nucleotides read TGTGCCAGCTCACCAACCGACGCCAGGGACTACGAGCAGTACTTC. It yields the protein CASSPTDARDYEQYF.

The J gene is TRBJ1-4, the V gene TRBV7-9; possibly TRBD1 for D (5 bases). Per the germline V gene, CDR1 is SEHNR and CDR2 is FQNEAQ (reference sequence). The CDR3 contains 14 residues. V lost 7 bases, J lost 8 bases, and 17 bases lay in between. CDR3 bases: TGTGCCAGCACCTCCATTGCAGGGCAGGAAAAACTGTTTTTT. Encoded protein: CASTSIAGQEKLFF.

V gene TRBV19 combines with J gene TRBJ1-1; D unresolved. Trimming took off 2 bases at V and 5 bases at J, with 21 bases between the two ends. Germline V gene sequence: CDR1 LNHDA, CDR2 SQIVND (reference sequence). CDR3 size: 17 residues. CDR3 coding DNA: TGTGCCAGTAGTATATTAGTGCGGGGTAAGGCTGGAACTGAAGCTTTCTTT. It encodes CASSILVRGKAGTEAFF.

The rearrangement uses TRBV19 and TRBJ2-5, with 9 bases fitting TRBD1. With 3 bases clipped from V and 4 bases from J, the junction kept 3 bases outside the gene matches. This CDR3 region has 14 residues. The germline V gene has CDR1 LNHDA and CDR2 SQIVND (reference sequence). CDR3 sequence reads: CASSMGTGTETQYF. The CDR3 DNA follows: TGTGCCAGTAGTATGGGGACAGGGACAGAGACCCAGTACTTC.

The rearrangement uses TRBV7-9 and TRBJ2-5, with 9 nucleotides matching TRBD1. The assigned J gene may be wrong: the sequence end matches TRBJ2-7 better. Looked up from germline, CDR1 is SEHNR and CDR2 is FQNEAQ (reference sequence). The CDR3 is 16 amino acids. The chain's CDR3 is CASSLSGGTGTYEQYF. The CDR3 DNA sequence: TGTGCCAGCAGCTTATCCGGGGGGACAGGGACCTACGAGCAGTACTTC.

V gene TRBV5-1 combines with J gene TRBJ2-1; TRBD2 aligns across 9 bases. After removal of 0 bases from V and 4 bases from J, the junction contained 5 bases not matched to a gene. Per germline, CDR1 SGHRS and CDR2 YFSETQ. This CDR3 contains 16 residues. The CDR3 DNA reads TGCGCCAGCAGCTTGGGTGCCCTAGCGGGATACAATGAGCAGTTCTTC. This sequence encodes CASSLGALAGYNEQFF.

This chain connects TRBV27 to TRBJ2-6, with D tentatively TRBD1 (6 bases). Trimming shortened V by 6 bases and J by 1 base, and 19 bases separated the two germline ends. Germline V gene sequence: CDR1 MNHEY, CDR2 SMNVEV (reference sequence). This CDR3 region has 18 residues. The CDR3 protein is CASRKRTVEVSGANVLTF. The CDR3, as DNA: TGTGCCAGCAGGAAAAGGACAGTCGAAGTGTCTGGGGCCAACGTCCTGACTTTC. The variable domain in full, completed from reference TRBV27 and TRBJ2-6, reads EAQVTQNPRYLITVTGKKLTVTCSQNMNHEYMSWYRQDPGLGLRQIYYSMNVEVTDKGDVPEGYKVSRKEKRNFPLILESPSPNQTSLYFCASRKRTVEVSGANVLTFGAGSRLTVL.

The chain uses TRBV10-3 and TRBJ2-7; no definite D call. The CDR3 contains 14 residues. Germline V lookup: CDR1 ENHRY, CDR2 SYGVKD. The ends were cut back, 9 bases at V and 2 bases at J, with 17 bases in the middle. The CDR3 here is CAMTEDPRAYEQYF. The CDR3 DNA sequence: TGTGCCATGACCGAGGACCCAAGGGCCTACGAGCAGTACTTC.

In its sample, this clone was seen once. One end of the junction fails to match germline, which may point to a read error. DNA for the CDR3: TGTGCCAGCTCACGGGGAACAGGGGGCTCCAACGAGCAGTACTTC. Translation gives CASSRGTGGSNEQYF. The chain links TRBV18 to TRBJ2-7; the match to TRBD1 covers 9 bases. The CDR3 runs to 15 residues. CDR1 and CDR2 from the germline V gene are KGHSH and LQKENI.

The chain carries TRBV9 and TRBJ1-4, with 9 bases that match TRBD1. CDR3 length equals 14 residues. From germline, CDR1 is SGDLS and CDR2 YYNGEE. The ends lost 8 bases at V and 6 bases at J; junction bases unmatched: 8. CDR3 DNA: TGTGCCAGAGTAGGGGACAGGGAAGATGAAAAACTGTTTTTT. It encodes CARVGDREDEKLFF.

The chain links TRBV28 to TRBJ2-7, with D maybe TRBD1 (6 bases). The CDR3 runs 14 residues. V was cut by 8 bases and J by 3 bases, with 17 bases left in between. Germline V CDR1 and CDR2: MDHEN, SYDVKM. The DNA of the CDR3 is TGTGCCAGCTCCCGCGACAGGCTACACTACGAGCAGTACTTC. It specifies CASSRDRLHYEQYF.

This chain joins TRBV5-1 and TRBJ2-3, with D maybe TRBD2 (5 bases). V was pared by 3 bases and J by 1 base, with 12 bases between. CDR1 and CDR2 (germline): SGHRS, YFSETQ. The CDR3 spans 15 residues. The CDR3 nucleotides read TGCGCCAGCAGCTCCAGCAGTAGCGGCACAGATACGCAGTATTTT. As protein: CASSSSSSGTDTQYF.

CDR3 amino acids: CSPRIRTGELFF. The CDR3 region has the DNA TGCAGCCCTCGGATTCGCACCGGGGAGCTGTTTTTT. The V call is TRBV29-1, the J call TRBJ2-2; D uncertain. The CDR3 length is 12 residues. The V end was cut by 8 bases, the J end by 4 bases, with 11 bases between. Germline V gives CDR1 SQVTM, CDR2 ANQGSEA.

V is TRBV10-3 and J is TRBJ2-5, with TRBD1 identical over 10 bases. The length of the CDR3 is 15 residues. Germline V gene sequence: CDR1 ENHRY, CDR2 SYGVKD. V gave up 4 bases and J gave up 1 base; unmatched junction bases: 3. The CDR3 here is CAISAGQGPQETQYF. The CDR3 bases are TGTGCCATCAGTGCGGGACAGGGGCCCCAAGAGACCCAGTACTTC.